A selection of T cell receptor beta chains follows, all from one sample in a study of tumor-infiltrating lymphocytes in localized non-small cell lung cancer. The assay was immunoSEQ multiplex PCR, and TCRdb's table has in-frame clones only and misses some. The sample carries tens of thousands of clones, around 75% recorded once. The specimen was lung tumor tissue. The receptors shown here come from a human donor with non-small cell lung cancer. CDR3s include the opening cysteine and the closing phenylalanine or tryptophan. The D gene is left open where the match is weak. The size of a clone is reported for some rows only, either as once, few or many, or as a class for expanded clones.

D gene	clone size	CDR3 length	V gene	J gene	CDR3 protein	CDR3 DNA
TRBD1	-	16	TRBV7-9	TRBJ1-4	CASSLGGTETNEKLFF	TGTGCCAGCAGCTTAGGGGGGACAGAAACTAATGAAAAACTGTTTTTT
TRBD1	-	15	TRBV7-8	TRBJ1-2	CASSLGQGAWYGYTF	TGTGCCAGCAGCTTGGGACAGGGGGCTTGGTATGGCTACACCTTC
TRBD1	-	16	TRBV30	TRBJ1-1	CAWSRTGGASRTEAFF	TGTGCCTGGAGCCGGACAGGGGGCGCTTCTAGGACTGAAGCTTTCTTT
-	-	14	TRBV7-2	TRBJ2-7	CASSSPGSAQPQYF	TGTGCCAGCAGCTCACCAGGGTCCGCCCAGCCGCAGTACTTC
-	-	14	TRBV6-5	TRBJ1-6	CASSFSRPRSPLHF	TGTGCCAGCAGCTTCTCCCGTCCCCGTTCACCCCTCCACTTT
TRBD2	-	16	TRBV11-3	TRBJ2-1	CASSWGLAGFDNEQFF	TGTGCCAGCAGCTGGGGACTAGCGGGGTTCGACAATGAGCAGTTCTTC
TRBD1	once	16	TRBV27	TRBJ2-4	CASSFDRVEAKNIQYF	TGTGCCAGCAGTTTCGACAGGGTAGAGGCCAAAAACATTCAGTACTTC
-	once	16	TRBV19	TRBJ2-2	CASSIGGAGNTGELFF	TGTGCCAGTAGTATAGGGGGCGCCGGGAACACCGGGGAGCTGTTTTTT
-	-	14	TRBV10-2	TRBJ1-6	CASRRMALGSPLHF	TGCGCCAGCCGACGAATGGCCCTAGGGTCACCCCTCCACTTT
TRBD2	-	15	TRBV7-2	TRBJ2-2	CASWGGASGSRELFF	TGTGCCTCCTGGGGCGGGGCTAGCGGGTCCAGGGAGCTGTTTTTT
-	-	14	TRBV29-1	TRBJ2-7	CSVARGGSSYEQYF	TGCAGCGTCGCTAGAGGGGGGAGCTCCTACGAGCAGTACTTC
TRBD1	-	14	TRBV30	TRBJ2-7	CAWSWTGRGYEQYF	TGTGCCTGGAGTTGGACAGGGAGAGGCTACGAGCAGTACTTC
-	-	14	TRBV19	TRBJ1-3	CASGSPNPGNTIYF	TGTGCCAGCGGCAGCCCTAATCCTGGAAACACCATATATTTT
-	-	14	TRBV7-9	TRBJ1-4	CASSPGAGNEKLFF	TGTGCCAGCAGCCCAGGGGCGGGGAATGAAAAACTGTTTTTT
TRBD2	-	15	TRBV9	TRBJ2-3	CASSKGSGGTDTQYF	TGTGCCAGCAGTAAAGGTAGCGGGGGCACAGATACGCAGTATTTT
-	-	16	TRBV4-3	TRBJ1-3	CASSQGRTSSGNTIYF	TGCGCCAGCAGCCAAGGTCGTACATCCTCTGGAAACACCATATATTTT
-	-	14	TRBV4-3	TRBJ2-7	CASSQDQGTYEQYF	TGCGCCAGCAGCCAAGACCAGGGGACGTACGAGCAGTACTTC
TRBD2	-	15	TRBV9	TRBJ2-1	CASSAAGLASNEQFF	TGTGCCAGCAGCGCTGCGGGACTAGCGTCCAATGAGCAGTTCTTC
-	-	13	TRBV19	TRBJ1-1	CASSPTGLPEAFF	TGTGCCAGTAGTCCGACGGGTCTTCCTGAAGCTTTCTTT
TRBD1	-	12	TRBV2	TRBJ1-2	CASSETGFGYTF	TGTGCCAGCAGCGAGACAGGGTTTGGCTACACCTTC
-	once	15	TRBV5-1	TRBJ2-7	CASSPPTGADYEQYF	TGCGCCAGCAGCCCGCCGACAGGAGCTGACTACGAGCAGTACTTC
-	-	15	TRBV6-1	TRBJ2-7	CASSTPGDGSYEQYF	TGTGCCAGCAGTACCCCAGGGGACGGTTCCTACGAGCAGTACTTC
-	-	14	TRBV5-5	TRBJ1-1	CASSWTAMNTEAFF	TGTGCCAGCAGCTGGACAGCTATGAACACTGAAGCTTTCTTT
-	-	15	TRBV30	TRBJ1-5	CAWSVKYSSNQPQHF	TGTGCCTGGAGTGTAAAGTACAGCAGCAATCAGCCCCAGCATTTT
TRBD2	-	16	TRBV5-1	TRBJ2-1	CASSLNSGAAFNEQFF	TGCGCCAGCAGCTTAAATAGCGGGGCCGCCTTCAATGAGCAGTTCTTC
TRBD2	few	15	TRBV4-3	TRBJ2-7	CASSLNLAGTYEQYF	TGCGCCAGCAGCTTAAACCTAGCGGGGACCTACGAGCAGTACTTC
TRBD1	-	14	TRBV29-1	TRBJ2-7	CSVHAGTGEHEQYF	TGCAGCGTGCACGCCGGGACAGGGGAACACGAGCAGTACTTC
TRBD1	-	13	TRBV5-1	TRBJ2-7	CASSPDRGYEQYF	TGCGCCAGCAGCCCCGACAGGGGCTACGAGCAGTACTTC
TRBD1	few	14	TRBV5-4	TRBJ2-7	CASSLGTGAPEQYF	TGTGCCAGCAGCTTAGGGACAGGGGCACCCGAGCAGTACTTC
-	-	14	TRBV10-3	TRBJ2-5	CAISAGNGQETQYF	TGTGCCATCAGTGCCGGGAATGGGCAAGAGACCCAGTACTTC
TRBD1	-	17	TRBV4-3	TRBJ1-2	CASSQPGQGASVGGYTF	TGCGCCAGCAGCCAACCGGGACAGGGGGCGAGCGTAGGAGGCTACACCTTC